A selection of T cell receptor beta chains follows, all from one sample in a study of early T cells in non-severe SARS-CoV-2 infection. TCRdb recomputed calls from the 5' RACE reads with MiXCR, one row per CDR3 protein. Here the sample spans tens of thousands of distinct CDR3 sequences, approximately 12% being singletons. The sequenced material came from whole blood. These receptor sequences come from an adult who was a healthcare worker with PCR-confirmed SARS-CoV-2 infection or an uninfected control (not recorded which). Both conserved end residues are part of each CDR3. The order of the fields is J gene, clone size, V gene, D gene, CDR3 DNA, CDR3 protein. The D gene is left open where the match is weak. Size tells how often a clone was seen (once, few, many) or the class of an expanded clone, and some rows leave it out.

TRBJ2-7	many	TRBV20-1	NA	TGCAGTGCTAGAGTCCTCGGGGTGGGTGAGCAGTACTTC	CSARVLGVGEQYF
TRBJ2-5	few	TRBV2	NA	TGTGCCAGCGGTGAGGACACAGAGACCCAGTACTTC	CASGEDTETQYF
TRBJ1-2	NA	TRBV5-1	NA	TGCGCCAGCAGCTTGGGCTTGCAGGGCTATTACTATGGCTACACCTTC	CASSLGLQGYYYGYTF
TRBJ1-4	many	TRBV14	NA	TGTGCCAGCAGCCAAGGAGGGGGAACTAATGAAAAACTGTTTTTT	CASSQGGGTNEKLFF
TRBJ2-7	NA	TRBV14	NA	TGTGCCAGCAGCCAAGTTGAGTCGCAGGACTCCTACGAGCAGTACTTC	CASSQVESQDSYEQYF
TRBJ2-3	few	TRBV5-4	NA	TGTGCCAGCAGCTTAGACAGAACAGATACGCAGTATTTT	CASSLDRTDTQYF
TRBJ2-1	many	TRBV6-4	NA	TGTGCCAGCAGTGACTCAGCGGGCTCCTACAATGAGCAGTTCTTC	CASSDSAGSYNEQFF
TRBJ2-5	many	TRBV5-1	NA	TGCGCCAGCAGCTTGGCTCAGAGAGAGACCCAGTACTTC	CASSLAQRETQYF
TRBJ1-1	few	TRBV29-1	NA	TGCAGCGTTGGACCTTTGAGGGGGGGGAGCACTGAAGCTTTCTTT	CSVGPLRGGSTEAFF
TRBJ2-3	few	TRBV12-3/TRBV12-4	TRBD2	TGTGCCAGCAGTTTAGGGACACTCGGACTAGATCCAGATACGCAGTATTTT	CASSLGTLGLDPDTQYF
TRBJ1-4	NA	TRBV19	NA	TGTGCCAGTAGTAGTACGGCAGCCCCAACTAATGAAAAACTGTTTTTT	CASSSTAAPTNEKLFF
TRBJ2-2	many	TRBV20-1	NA	TGCAGTGCTAGCCGTCTAGGGGGGGCCGGGGAGCTGTTTTTT	CSASRLGGAGELFF
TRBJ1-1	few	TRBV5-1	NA	TGCGCCAGCAGCTTGGATGAGAGGTCGGGCACTGAAGCTTTCTTT	CASSLDERSGTEAFF
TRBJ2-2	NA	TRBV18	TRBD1	TGTGCCAGCTCACCACCGATGACAGGGGGCGGCACCGGGGAGCTGTTTTTT	CASSPPMTGGGTGELFF